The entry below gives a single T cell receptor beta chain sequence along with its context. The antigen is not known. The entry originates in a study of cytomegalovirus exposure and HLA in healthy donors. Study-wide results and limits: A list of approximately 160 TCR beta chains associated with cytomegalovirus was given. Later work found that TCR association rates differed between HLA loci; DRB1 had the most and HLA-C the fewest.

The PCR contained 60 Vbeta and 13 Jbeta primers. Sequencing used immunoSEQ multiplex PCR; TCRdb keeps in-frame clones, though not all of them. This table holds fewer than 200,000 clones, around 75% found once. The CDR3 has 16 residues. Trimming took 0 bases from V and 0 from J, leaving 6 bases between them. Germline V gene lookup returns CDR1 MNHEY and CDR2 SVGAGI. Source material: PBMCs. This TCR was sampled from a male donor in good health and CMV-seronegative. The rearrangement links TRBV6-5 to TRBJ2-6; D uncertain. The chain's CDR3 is CASSYSRSSGANVLTF. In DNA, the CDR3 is TGTGCCAGCAGTTACTCTAGGAGCTCTGGGGCCAACGTCCTGACTTTC.